The T cell receptor (beta chain) described here comes from a study of shared clonotypes between healthy human individuals. Study in general: Three CD4 naive, three CD4 memory, two CD8 naive and one CD8 memory plate were used per donor.

Germline V gene lookup returns CDR1 SGHRS and CDR2 YFSETQ. The trim removed 4 bases at V and 7 bases at J, leaving 16 bases unmatched. This CDR3 has 17 residues. Deep level was the assay's run setting. Method: immunoSEQ multiplex PCR; TCRdb's copy keeps in-frame clones and lacks some. This sample yields around 1.4 million clones, of which approximately 98.5% are seen a single time; over 0.3% belongs to the top ten. The sequence was collected from a man under 40 in good health. The sequenced material came from naive CD4+ T cells sorted from blood. Subset indicated: CD45RA+ positively selected. This rearrangement joins TRBV5-1 to TRBJ2-5, with 10 nucleotides matching TRBD2. Written as DNA, the CDR3 is TGCGCCAGCAGCCCAAAACCGACTAGCGGGTTGGGGGGGACCCAGTACTTC. Protein: CASSPKPTSGLGGTQYF.